These 9 T cell receptor beta chains came from one sample sequenced in a study of blood T cell repertoires in COVID-19 (TCRdb year 2020). Receptor amplification or capture employed the immunoSEQ multiplex PCR assay. TCRdb retrieved this table from immuneACCESS and kept in-frame rearrangements only. Not all clones are present; in checked studies, unresolved V genes account for under half, and no reason is known for the remainder. Present in this sample are 95,000 to 150,000 clones, roughly 78% of which were seen just once. The ten largest clones take up about a sixth of the sample. Sequenced: peripheral blood. The receptors here all came from a man aged 55-75 years with active or convalescent COVID-19.

This clone was detected once. The chain links TRBV7-2 to TRBJ1-1, with a weak D call TRBD1 (5 bases). The CDR3 covers 14 residues. Germline-derived CDR1 and CDR2 are SGHTA and FQGNSA. V lost 2 bases, J lost 5 bases, and 12 bases lay in between. Here the CDR3 DNA reads TGTGCCAGCAGCTTACAGGGCTTTGGAACTGAAGCTTTCTTT. Translation gives CASSLQGFGTEAFF.

The V gene is TRBV27, the J gene TRBJ2-1; the match to TRBD2 covers 9 bases. From germline, CDR1 is MNHEY and CDR2 SMNVEV (reference sequence). Trimming at V came to 5 bases and at J to 1 base, leaving 6 bases not matched to a gene. CDR3 length: 16 amino acids. The CDR3 region has the DNA TGTGCCAGCAGTACATTAGCGGGAGCTTCCTACAATGAGCAGTTCTTC. Translating gives CASSTLAGASYNEQFF.

Here the CDR3 DNA reads TGTGCCAGCAGCGCCTACAGGGGGCAGGACACCGGGGAGCTGTTTTTT. It codes for CASSAYRGQDTGELFF. This sequence joins TRBV9 and TRBJ2-2, with 9 bases identical to TRBD1. V lost 3 bases, J lost 3 bases, and 6 bases stayed unmatched. The CDR3 has 16 residues. Germline V lookup: CDR1 SGDLS, CDR2 YYNGEE. The variable domain in full, completed from reference TRBV9 and TRBJ2-2, reads DSGVTQTPKHLITATGQRVTLRCSPRSGDLSVYWYQQSLDQGLQFLIQYYNGEERAKGNILERFSAQQFPDLHSELNLSSLELGDSALYFCASSAYRGQDTGELFFGEGSRLTVL.

This clone was detected once. This rearrangement joins TRBV2 to TRBJ2-2, with a weak D call TRBD1 (5 bases). CDR1 is SNHLY and CDR2 is FYNNEI in the germline V gene. CDR3 length equals 13 residues. Trimming took 5 bases from V and 8 from J, leaving 12 bases between them. DNA of the CDR3: TGTGCCAGCAGTTCTCAGGGTAGGGGGGAGCTGTTTTTT. Translating gives CASSSQGRGELFF.

The rearrangement uses TRBV7-3 and TRBJ2-1; D not certain. CDR3 size: 13 residues. Trimming took off 2 bases at V and 4 bases at J, with 6 bases between the two ends. Looked up from germline, CDR1 is SGHTA and CDR2 is FQGTGA. The CDR3 here is CASSLGRYNEQFF. The CDR3 DNA reads as TGTGCCAGCAGCTTAGGTAGATACAATGAGCAGTTCTTC.

The rearrangement links TRBV7-2 to TRBJ2-7; TRBD2 matches 8 bases. The CDR3 loop spans 13 amino acids. V gave up 2 bases and J gave up 8 bases; unmatched junction bases: 5. Per the germline V gene, CDR1 is SGHTA and CDR2 is FQGNSA. The CDR3 here is CASSLSLAGQQYF. CDR3 coding DNA: TGTGCCAGCAGCTTAAGTCTAGCGGGTCAGCAGTACTTC.

The chain joins TRBV18 to TRBJ1-4; 7 nucleotides align to TRBD1. CDR1 and CDR2 from the germline V gene are KGHSH and LQKENI. Trimming at V came to 5 bases and at J to 7 bases, leaving 7 bases not matched to a gene. The CDR3 has 14 residues. The CDR3 sequence: CASSSDRVGEKLFF. DNA for the CDR3: TGTGCCAGCTCATCCGACAGGGTTGGTGAAAAACTGTTTTTT.

The chain couples TRBV18 to TRBJ1-2, with a possible D match to TRBD1 (5 bases). CDR1 is KGHSH and CDR2 is LQKENI in the germline V gene. Trimming cost V 3 bases and J 5 bases, with 13 bases left between them. CDR3 length: 14 residues. CDR3 coding DNA: TGTGCCAGCTCACCCTCCCGGGGGGGGTATGGCTACACCTTC. Translated: CASSPSRGGYGYTF.

J is TRBJ1-1 and V is TRBV11-1; TRBD1 might be the D (5 bases). Germline assignment: CDR1 SGHAT and CDR2 FQDESV (reference sequence). The CDR3 has 15 amino acids. Trimming pared 5 bases from V and 1 base from J, leaving 14 bases between. The CDR3 region is CASSPRWGRNTEAFF. DNA of the CDR3: TGTGCCAGCAGCCCCCGTTGGGGCAGGAACACTGAAGCTTTCTTT.